The T cell receptor (beta chain) described here comes from a study of shared clonotypes between healthy human individuals. Whole-study results and caveats: Naive subsets, compared against memory subsets, generally had larger estimated richness values.

Remarks on this clone: Its antigen is currently unknown. This sample also contains other DNA sequences that code for the same CDR3.

The table came from immunoSEQ multiplex PCR; TCRdb's copy has only in-frame clones and leaves some out. This table has roughly 2.2 million clones, approximately 93% appearing once. Negatively enriched CD4+ T cells were divided by CD45RA into naive and memory. CDR1 is SGHTA, CDR2 FQGNSA, per germline. With 2 bases removed from V and 1 base from J, the gap between germline ends came to 8 bases. This CDR3 comprises 15 residues. The sample consisted of naive CD4+ T cells from PBMCs. Noted subset: CD45RA+ positively selected. This TCR derives from a man between 18 and 35 years old in good health. Some clones in this sample may be carry-over from other donors' samples. This chain uses TRBV7-2 with TRBJ2-2; a weak D match, TRBD2 (5 bases). The CDR3 DNA follows: TGTGCCAGCAGCTTAAGAGGGTTGAACACCGGGGAGCTGTTTTTT. This translates into CASSLRGLNTGELFF.